One sample yielded the 29 T cell receptor beta chains listed below, sequenced in a study of shared clonotypes between healthy human individuals. Here immunoSEQ multiplex PCR was the method, and the copy in TCRdb shows in-frame clones only, minus some. The sample holds some 2,500,000 clones; about nine tenths are singletons and the top ten take about 0.41%. The sample comprised naive CD4+ T cells from PBMCs. Subset specified: CD45RA+ positively selected. The receptors shown here come from a man aged 18 to 35 in good health. Some clones in this sample may be carry-over from other donors' samples.

V is TRBV6-5 and J is TRBJ2-7; no firm D call. This CDR3 contains 11 residues. CDR1 MNHEY and CDR2 SVGAGI come from the germline V gene. With 8 bases removed from V and 3 bases from J, the gap between germline ends came to 8 bases. DNA of the CDR3: TGTGCCAGCGGGTACGGCTACGAGCAGTACTTC. Its translation is CASGYGYEQYF.

The chain couples TRBV7-2 to TRBJ2-5, with D perhaps being TRBD1 or TRBD2 (5 bases each). The CDR3 runs to 15 residues. V gave up 5 bases and J gave up 1 base, with 14 bases separating them. CDR1 and CDR2 from the germline V gene are SGHTA and FQGNSA. The CDR3 DNA follows: TGTGCCAGCAGCAGGGGACCCGGGACCCAAGAGACCCAGTACTTC. It translates to CASSRGPGTQETQYF.

V usage is TRBV5-8 and J usage is TRBJ2-1; TRBD1 agrees at 7 bases. CDR1 is SGHTS and CDR2 is YDEGEE in the germline V gene. The CDR3 loop spans 15 amino acids. Trimming at V came to 2 bases and at J to 6 bases, leaving 8 bases not matched to a gene. DNA of the CDR3: TGTGCCAGCAGCTTACAGGGGTCCGTACGCAATGAGCAGTTCTTC. It translates to CASSLQGSVRNEQFF.

The count of this clone is one. The chain carries TRBV7-2 and TRBJ2-7; 7 bases agree with TRBD2. V was pared by 1 base and J by 10 bases, with 7 bases of the junction left unmatched. Germline-derived CDR1 and CDR2 are SGHTA and FQGNSA. This CDR3 comprises 13 residues. The CDR3 reads CASSLVSGEGQYF. The DNA for the CDR3 is TGTGCCAGCAGCTTAGTGTCGGGGGAGGGTCAGTACTTC. The full variable domain, with the rest looked up from reference TRBV7-2 and TRBJ2-7, is GAGVSQSPSNKVTEKGKDVELRCDPISGHTALYWYRQSLGQGLEFLIYFQGNSAPDKSGLPSDRFSAERTGGSVSTLTIQRTQQEDSAVYLCASSLVSGEGQYFGPGTRLTVT.

The chain links TRBV2 to TRBJ1-4; D call uncertain. This CDR3 spans 12 amino acids. The V gene's germline CDR1 is SNHLY and CDR2 FYNNEI. The ends were cut back, 3 bases at V and 6 bases at J, with 5 bases in the middle. The CDR3 nucleotides read TGTGCCAGCAGTGAGGGGTATGAAAAACTGTTTTTT. Protein product: CASSEGYEKLFF.

The V and J genes are TRBV19 and TRBJ2-7; 7 bases align to TRBD1. The J segment lost 0 bases and the V segment lost 9 bases, leaving 14 bases of the junction unmatched. CDR1 LNHDA and CDR2 SQIVND come from the germline V gene (reference sequence). The CDR3 is made up of 16 amino acids. Written as DNA, the CDR3 is TGTGCCAGAGAGTCCCGTCAGGACAGGATCTCCTACGAGCAGTACTTC. Translated, it gives CARESRQDRISYEQYF.

The J gene is TRBJ1-2, the V gene TRBV30; the match to TRBD1 covers 9 bases. Germline V lookup: CDR1 GTSNPN, CDR2 SVGIG (reference sequence). Trimming took 8 bases from V and 6 from J; bases not matched to a gene: 4. This CDR3 has 11 residues. CDR3 sequence (DNA): TGTGCCGGATGGACAGGGGATGGCTACACCTTC. Translated, it gives CAGWTGDGYTF.

The genes are TRBV5-3 and TRBJ2-7; D gene uncertain. TRBV5-3 is an ORF, and what it does is uncertain. Trimming shortened V by 5 bases and J by 3 bases, and 9 bases separated the two germline ends. This CDR3 has 12 amino acids. The CDR3 DNA reads as TGTGCCAGAAGGGACCGGAGCTACGAGCAGTACTTC. It yields the protein CARRDRSYEQYF.

CDR3 nucleotides: TGTGCCAGCAGCCCATACAGGGAAAAACTGTTTTTT. Translated: CASSPYREKLFF. The V call is TRBV28, the J call TRBJ1-4, with D possibly being TRBD1 (5 bases). Trimming left V 6 bases short and J 8 bases short, with 10 bases between. The germline CDR1 and CDR2 sequences are MDHEN and SYDVKM. This CDR3 region has 12 residues.

J is TRBJ2-1 and V is TRBV6-6, with TRBD2 identical over 7 bases. The CDR3 contains 12 residues. V lost 2 bases to trimming and J lost 8 bases; unmatched junction nucleotides: 0. The germline V gene has CDR1 MNHNY and CDR2 SVGAGI (reference sequence). Here the CDR3 DNA reads TGTGCCAGCAGTTACCGGGGGGATGAGCAGTTCTTC. It translates to CASSYRGDEQFF.

The V call is TRBV7-3, the J call TRBJ2-2, with 7 bases aligning to TRBD1. The V and J ends lost 1 base and 0 bases, in that order; junction bases with no gene match: 5. The CDR3 length is 17 residues. The germline V gene has CDR1 SGHTA and CDR2 FQGTGA. The CDR3: CASSLNVRGSNTGELFF. The CDR3 nucleotides are TGTGCCAGCAGCTTAAACGTCAGGGGGTCGAACACCGGGGAGCTGTTTTTT.

The V call is TRBV28, the J call TRBJ1-4; 7 bases map to TRBD1. This CDR3 is 14 amino acids long. Germline V CDR1 and CDR2: MDHEN, SYDVKM. Trimming at V came to 8 bases and at J to 7 bases, leaving 10 bases not matched to a gene. As DNA, the CDR3 is TGTGCCAGCTCGACTCACAGGGGCGGTGAAAAACTGTTTTTT. Residues: CASSTHRGGEKLFF.

The CDR3 loop is CASSTQSYPYNEQFF. The DNA for the CDR3 is TGTGCCAGCAGCACACAATCATATCCCTACAATGAGCAGTTCTTC. This rearrangement joins TRBV6-6 to TRBJ2-1; D is unclear. Germline assignment: CDR1 MNHNY and CDR2 SVGAGI (reference sequence). The CDR3 has 15 amino acids. Trimming shortened V by 6 bases and J by 2 bases, and 14 bases separated the two germline ends.

On this clone: The same CDR3 also results from other DNA sequences found in this sample. This rearrangement joins TRBV28 to TRBJ1-2; D possibly corresponds to TRBD1 (5 bases). V dropped 1 base and J dropped 4 bases, with 7 bases sitting between them. This CDR3 has 13 amino acids. Germline loops: CDR1 MDHEN, CDR2 SYDVKM. The CDR3 loop reads CASSLSGTYGYTF. CDR3 in DNA: TGTGCCAGCAGTTTATCCGGGACCTATGGCTACACCTTC.

The chain employs TRBV5-1 and TRBJ1-1, with TRBD1 matching over 7 bases. V lost 3 bases to trimming and J lost 4 bases; unmatched junction nucleotides: 9. The CDR3 spans 15 residues. Germline CDR1 and CDR2: SGHRS and YFSETQ. The DNA of the CDR3 is TGCGCCAGCAGCTGGCGACAGGGTGGGGGCACTGAAGCTTTCTTT. Amino acid sequence: CASSWRQGGGTEAFF.

This clone was counted only a few times. This sample includes further DNA sequences coding for the same CDR3. The chain is built from TRBV5-1 and TRBJ1-1, with D unresolved. There are 14 residues in the CDR3. Germline values: CDR1 SGHRS, CDR2 YFSETQ. Trimming took 0 bases from V and 1 from J, leaving 7 bases between them. The CDR3 is CASSLEVANTEAFF. In nucleotides, the CDR3 is TGCGCCAGCAGCTTGGAGGTGGCGAACACTGAAGCTTTCTTT.

The gene calls are TRBV5-1 and TRBJ1-1; D is unresolved. The CDR3 covers 15 residues. Trimming shortened V by 4 bases and J by 1 base, and 14 bases separated the two germline ends. CDR1 and CDR2 (germline): SGHRS, YFSETQ. CDR3 nucleotide sequence: TGCGCCAGCAGCCGGACCGGGCAACCGAACACTGAAGCTTTCTTT. Translated: CASSRTGQPNTEAFF.

The V gene is TRBV28, the J gene TRBJ2-1, with 10 bases fitting TRBD2. Germline CDR1 reads MDHEN; CDR2 reads SYDVKM. Losses at the gene ends were 6 bases for V and 3 bases for J; bases not matched to a gene: 5. This CDR3 has 15 amino acids. The CDR3 sequence is CASSPGTSDYNEQFF. DNA of the CDR3: TGTGCCAGCAGCCCGGGGACTAGCGACTACAATGAGCAGTTCTTC.

The V and J genes are TRBV5-4 and TRBJ1-1; D call uncertain. The CDR3 covers 15 residues. The germline CDR1 and CDR2 sequences are SGHNT and YYREEE (reference sequence). With 2 bases removed from V and 0 bases from J, the gap between germline ends came to 11 bases. CDR3 nucleotide sequence: TGTGCCAGCAGCTTTGGACGGGCTATGAACACTGAAGCTTTCTTT. Translating gives CASSFGRAMNTEAFF. Together with reference TRBV5-4 and TRBJ1-1, the CDR3 gives the full variable domain: ETGVTQSPTHLIKTRGQQVTLRCSSQSGHNTVSWYQQALGQGPQFIFQYYREEENGRGNFPPRFSGLQFPNYSSELNVNALELDDSALYLCASSFGRAMNTEAFFGQGTRLTVV.

Notes on this clone: Other nucleotide sequences in the sample specify the same CDR3. The CDR3: CASSETNSNQPQHF. The CDR3 DNA follows: TGTGCCAGCAGTGAAACAAATAGCAATCAGCCCCAGCATTTT. The chain links TRBV6-1 to TRBJ1-5; D gene ambiguous. The germline CDR1 and CDR2 sequences are MNHNS and SASEGT. The CDR3 is 14 amino acids. Trimming took 2 bases from V and 0 from J, leaving 5 bases between them.

V and J are TRBV19 and TRBJ2-7; TRBD2 agrees at 11 bases. Per the germline V gene, CDR1 is LNHDA and CDR2 is SQIVND (reference sequence). The CDR3 spans 15 residues. The CDR3 DNA reads TGTGCTACCAGGTTGGGGGCTAGCGGGAGGTACGAGCAGTACTTC. It translates to CATRLGASGRYEQYF.

J is TRBJ2-4 and V is TRBV28; 9 bases are a match to TRBD2. V shed 2 bases and J 6 bases; nucleotides not matched to a gene: 5. The CDR3 runs 15 residues. Germline CDR1 reads MDHEN; CDR2 reads SYDVKM. The CDR3 region is CASSLLGSGRNIQYF. In DNA form, the CDR3 reads TGTGCCAGCAGTTTACTGGGTAGCGGGAGAAACATTCAGTACTTC.

The table lists this clone with a count of one. This chain joins TRBV29-1 and TRBJ2-3; no reliable D call. Germline CDR1 and CDR2: SQVTM and ANQGSEA. V shed 4 bases and J shed 1 base, with 12 bases lying between them. The CDR3 length is 14 residues. CDR3 DNA: TGCAGCGTTGGCGGTGTGTCAGGCACAGATACGCAGTATTTT. Translation: CSVGGVSGTDTQYF.

This chain joins TRBV2 and TRBJ2-5; TRBD2 agrees at 8 bases. V lost 6 bases, J lost 0 bases, and 3 bases stayed unmatched. The CDR3 covers 14 residues. The germline V gene encodes CDR1 SNHLY and CDR2 FYNNEI. The CDR3 nucleotides read TGTGCCAGCAGGGGCGGGAGGCACCAAGAGACCCAGTACTTC. This gives the protein CASRGGRHQETQYF. The whole variable domain, filled in from reference TRBV2 and TRBJ2-5, reads EPEVTQTPSHQVTQMGQEVILRCVPISNHLYFYWYRQILGQKVEFLVSFYNNEISEKSEIFDDQFSVERPDGSNFTLKIRSTKLEDSAMYFCASRGGRHQETQYFGPGTRLLVL.

The table lists this clone with a count of one. V and J are TRBV2 and TRBJ1-1; weak D call: TRBD1 (6 bases). This CDR3 has 14 amino acids. The V gene lost 3 bases and the J gene lost 4 bases, with 12 bases spanning the gap. Germline V gene sequence: CDR1 SNHLY, CDR2 FYNNEI. The CDR3 reads CASSDGGPGTEAFF. CDR3 nucleotides: TGTGCCAGCAGTGATGGGGGGCCGGGCACTGAAGCTTTCTTT.

The genes are TRBV2 and TRBJ1-2; D remains ambiguous. Trimming pared 2 bases from V and 7 bases from J, leaving 8 bases between. The CDR3 is made up of 12 amino acids. Germline-derived CDR1 and CDR2 are SNHLY and FYNNEI. The CDR3 loop is CASSEQVRGYTF. In DNA, the CDR3 is TGTGCCAGCAGTGAACAGGTCCGTGGCTACACCTTC. Looking up the rest from reference TRBV2 and TRBJ1-2 gives the full variable domain: EPEVTQTPSHQVTQMGQEVILRCVPISNHLYFYWYRQILGQKVEFLVSFYNNEISEKSEIFDDQFSVERPDGSNFTLKIRSTKLEDSAMYFCASSEQVRGYTFGSGTRLTVV.

The chain uses TRBV6-5 and TRBJ1-6; D unclear. CDR3 length equals 12 residues. Trimming removed 6 bases from V and 9 bases from J, with 9 bases in between. Germline CDR1 MNHEY, CDR2 SVGAGI. The DNA of the CDR3 is TGTGCCAGCAGAATAGGGTTTTCACCCCTCCACTTT. Protein sequence: CASRIGFSPLHF.

The rearrangement uses TRBV7-3 and TRBJ2-5; 16 nucleotides agree with TRBD2. The V gene end was trimmed by 1 base and the J gene end by 5 bases; junction bases not matched to a gene: 4. CDR3 length: 17 residues. CDR1 SGHTA and CDR2 FQGTGA come from the germline V gene. The CDR3 reads CASSLRGTSGRAETQYF. Written as DNA, the CDR3 is TGTGCCAGCAGCTTAAGGGGGACTAGCGGGAGGGCGGAGACCCAGTACTTC.

The V and J genes are TRBV7-9 and TRBJ2-3; 7 bases fit TRBD2. The germline V gene encodes CDR1 SEHNR and CDR2 FQNEAQ (reference sequence). J was trimmed by 0 bases and V by 1 base; bases with no gene match: 4. The CDR3 has 16 residues. CDR3: CASSLVTGGSTDTQYF. CDR3 DNA sequence: TGTGCCAGCAGCTTAGTCACGGGAGGAAGCACAGATACGCAGTATTTT.